Below, one T cell receptor (beta chain) is given with its context. The libraries were made with immunoSEQ v3. Each library reached 1.9 million or so read pairs, or roughly 5-6.5 million at deep level. This table comes from immunoSEQ multiplex PCR, and its TCRdb copy is limited to in-frame clones, with some not included. Here the sample spans approximately 92,000 clones, roughly 65% being singletons. This sample's time point: pre-treatment sample, taken before nivolumab and TIL therapy. The tumor samples were excised metastases, mostly pleural nodules or supraclavicular lymph nodes. This specimen comes from a study of TIL therapy for anti-PD-1-resistant metastatic lung cancer. Across the whole study: Patients had a median age of approximately 50 years (range roughly 35-85).

The CDR3 spans 11 residues. Germline values: CDR1 MDHEN, CDR2 SYDVKM. V lost 5 bases, J lost 6 bases, and 8 bases lay in between. V is TRBV28 and J is TRBJ2-7; D is unresolved. The TCR originated in a person between 30 and 79 years old with non-small cell lung cancer. Sequencing was performed on tumor tissue, taken at baseline. The CDR3: CASSTYSEQYF. Written as DNA, the CDR3 is TGTGCCAGCAGTACATACTCCGAGCAGTACTTC.